Detailed here is one TCR beta chain. Its cognate antigen is unknown. These data belong to a study of regulatory T cells in long-lasting Graves disease. The study's findings and limits: Comparison showed that persistent patients shared more public clonotypes (about 2,600) than new patients (approximately 1,000). When disease was persistent, TRBV28, TRBJ1-2 and TRBJ2-5 were the favored segments.

Indicated time point: newly diagnosed GD, antithyroid drugs for less than 3 months. The TCR library was prepared using RNA isolated from PBMCs. Building the TCR beta libraries relied on iRepertoire HTBI primers, and CDR3 regions underwent Arm-PCR. TCRdb passed the multiplex PCR reads through MiXCR, listing each CDR3 protein once. The sample has over 300,000 distinct CDR3 sequences; 15% to 17% are singletons. The CDR3 has 12 amino acids. The germline V and J ends were trimmed by 10 bases and 5 bases, with 11 bases remaining between them. CDR1 is MDHEN and CDR2 is SYDVKM in the germline V gene. Material: peripheral blood mononuclear cells (PBMCs), obtained at new diagnosis, from a patient treated with antithyroid drugs. The genes are TRBV28 and TRBJ1-4; TRBD1 might be the D (5 bases). The source of this sequence is a female donor with Graves disease. Here the CDR3 DNA reads TGTGCCACCGGGACGGAGAATGAAAAACTGTTTTTT. Its translation: CATGTENEKLFF. The full variable domain, completed using reference TRBV28 and TRBJ1-4, is DVKVTQSSRYLVKRTGEKVFLECVQDMDHENMFWYRQDPGLGLRLIYFSYDVKMKEKGDIPEGYSVSREKKERFSLILESASTNQTSMYLCATGTENEKLFFGSGTQLSVL.